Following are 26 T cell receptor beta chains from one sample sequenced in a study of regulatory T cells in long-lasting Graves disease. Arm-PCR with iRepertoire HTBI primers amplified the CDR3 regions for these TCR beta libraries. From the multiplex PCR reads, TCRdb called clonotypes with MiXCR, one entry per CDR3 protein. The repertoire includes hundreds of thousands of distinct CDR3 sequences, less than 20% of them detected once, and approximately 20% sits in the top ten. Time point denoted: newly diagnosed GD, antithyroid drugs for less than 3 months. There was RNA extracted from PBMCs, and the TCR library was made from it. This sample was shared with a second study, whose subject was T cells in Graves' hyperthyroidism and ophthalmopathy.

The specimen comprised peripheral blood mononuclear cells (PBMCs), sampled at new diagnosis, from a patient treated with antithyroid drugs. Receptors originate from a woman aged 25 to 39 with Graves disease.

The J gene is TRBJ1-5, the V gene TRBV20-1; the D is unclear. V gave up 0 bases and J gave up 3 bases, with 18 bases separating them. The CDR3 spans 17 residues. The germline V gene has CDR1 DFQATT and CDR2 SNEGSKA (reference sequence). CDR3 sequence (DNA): TGCAGTGCTAGAGATCGGGGAGGTCTACTTCTCAATCAGCCCCAGCATTTT. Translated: CSARDRGGLLLNQPQHF.

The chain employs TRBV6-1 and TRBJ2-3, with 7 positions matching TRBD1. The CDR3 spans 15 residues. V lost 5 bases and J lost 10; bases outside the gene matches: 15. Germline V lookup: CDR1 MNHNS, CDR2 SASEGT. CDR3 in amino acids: CASSHGTARGGAQYF. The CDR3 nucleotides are TGTGCCAGCAGTCACGGGACAGCCCGAGGCGGCGCGCAGTATTTT.

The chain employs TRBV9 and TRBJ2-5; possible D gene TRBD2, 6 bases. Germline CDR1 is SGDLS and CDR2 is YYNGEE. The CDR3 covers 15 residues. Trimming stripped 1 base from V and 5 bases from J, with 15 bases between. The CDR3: CASSVFPGGGETQYF. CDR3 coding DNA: TGTGCCAGCAGCGTATTTCCGGGCGGAGGGGAGACCCAGTACTTC.

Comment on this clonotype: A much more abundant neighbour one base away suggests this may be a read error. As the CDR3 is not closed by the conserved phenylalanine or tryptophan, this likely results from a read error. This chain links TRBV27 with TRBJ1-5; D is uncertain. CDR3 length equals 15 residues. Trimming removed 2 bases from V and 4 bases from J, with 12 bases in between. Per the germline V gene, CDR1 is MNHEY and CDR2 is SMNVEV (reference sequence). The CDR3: CASSLRPSANQPQHL. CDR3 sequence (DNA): TGTGCCAGCAGTTTACGCCCAAGTGCTAATCAGCCCCAGCATCTT.

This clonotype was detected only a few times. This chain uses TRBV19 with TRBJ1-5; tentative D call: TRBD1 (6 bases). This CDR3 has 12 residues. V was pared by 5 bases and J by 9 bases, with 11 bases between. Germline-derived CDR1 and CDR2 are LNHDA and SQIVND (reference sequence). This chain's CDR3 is CASSGQSTPQHF. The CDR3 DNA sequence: TGTGCCAGTAGTGGACAGTCGACGCCCCAGCATTTT.

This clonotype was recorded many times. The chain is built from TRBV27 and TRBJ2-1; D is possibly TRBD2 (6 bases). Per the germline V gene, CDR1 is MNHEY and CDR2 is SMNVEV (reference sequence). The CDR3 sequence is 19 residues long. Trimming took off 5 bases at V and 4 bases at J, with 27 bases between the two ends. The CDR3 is CASSPRWSLAPVRYNEQFF. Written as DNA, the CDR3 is TGTGCCAGCAGTCCTCGTTGGTCGCTAGCGCCTGTTCGGTACAATGAGCAGTTCTTC.

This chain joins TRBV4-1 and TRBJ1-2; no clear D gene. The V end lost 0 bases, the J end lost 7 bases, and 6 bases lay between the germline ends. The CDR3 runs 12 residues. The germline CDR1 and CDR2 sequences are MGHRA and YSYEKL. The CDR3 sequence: CASSQDQVGYTF. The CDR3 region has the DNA TGCGCCAGCAGCCAAGATCAGGTTGGCTACACCTTC.

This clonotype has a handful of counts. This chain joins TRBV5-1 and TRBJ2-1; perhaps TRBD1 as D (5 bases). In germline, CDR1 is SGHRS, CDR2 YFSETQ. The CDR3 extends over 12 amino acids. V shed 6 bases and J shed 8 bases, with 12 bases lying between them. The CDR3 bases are TGCGCCAGCACCACCCAGGGCTATGAGCAGTTCTTC. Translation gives CASTTQGYEQFF. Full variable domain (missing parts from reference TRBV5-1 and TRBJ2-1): KAGVTQTPRYLIKTRGQQVTLSCSPISGHRSVSWYQQTPGQGLQFLFEYFSETQRNKGNFPGRFSGRQFSNSRSEMNVSTLELGDSALYLCASTTQGYEQFFGPGTRLTVL.

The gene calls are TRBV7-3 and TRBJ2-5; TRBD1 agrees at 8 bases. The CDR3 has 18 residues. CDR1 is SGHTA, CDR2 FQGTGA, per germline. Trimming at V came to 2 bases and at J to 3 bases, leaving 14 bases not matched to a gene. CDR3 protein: CASSLFGGQGAGEETQYF. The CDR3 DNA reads TGTGCCAGCAGCTTATTCGGCGGGCAGGGGGCGGGCGAAGAGACCCAGTACTTC.

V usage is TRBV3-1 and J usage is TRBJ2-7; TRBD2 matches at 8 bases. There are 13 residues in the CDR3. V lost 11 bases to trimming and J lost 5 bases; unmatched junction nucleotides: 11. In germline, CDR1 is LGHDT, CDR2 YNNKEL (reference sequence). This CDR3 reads CACSLAGGDEQYF. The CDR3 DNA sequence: TGTGCCTGCTCTCTAGCGGGTGGCGACGAGCAGTACTTC.

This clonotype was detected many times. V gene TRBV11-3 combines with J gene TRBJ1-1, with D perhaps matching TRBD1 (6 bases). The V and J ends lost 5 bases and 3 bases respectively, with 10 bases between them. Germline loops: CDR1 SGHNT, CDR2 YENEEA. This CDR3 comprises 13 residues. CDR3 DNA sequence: TGTGCCAGCAGCCGATACAGGGACACTGAAGCTTTCTTT. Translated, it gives CASSRYRDTEAFF. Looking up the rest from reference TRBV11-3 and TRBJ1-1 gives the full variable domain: EAGVVQSPRYKIIEKKQPVAFWCNPISGHNTLYWYLQNLGQGPELLIRYENEEAVDDSQLPKDRFSAERLKGVDSTLKIQPAELGDSAVYLCASSRYRDTEAFFGQGTRLTVV.

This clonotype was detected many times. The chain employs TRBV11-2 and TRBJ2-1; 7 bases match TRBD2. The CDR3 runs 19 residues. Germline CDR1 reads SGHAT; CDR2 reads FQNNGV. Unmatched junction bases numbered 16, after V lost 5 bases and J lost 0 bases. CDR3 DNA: TGTGCCAGCAGCATCCGGGTGGGCGGGAGCTTCGTCTCCTACAATGAGCAGTTCTTC. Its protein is CASSIRVGGSFVSYNEQFF.

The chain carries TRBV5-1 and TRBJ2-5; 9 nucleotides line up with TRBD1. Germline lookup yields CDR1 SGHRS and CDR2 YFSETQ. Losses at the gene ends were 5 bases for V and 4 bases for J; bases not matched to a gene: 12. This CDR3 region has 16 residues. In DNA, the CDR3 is TGCGCCAGCAGAAATACCGGGACAGGGCCGGGAGAGACCCAGTACTTC. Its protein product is CASRNTGTGPGETQYF.

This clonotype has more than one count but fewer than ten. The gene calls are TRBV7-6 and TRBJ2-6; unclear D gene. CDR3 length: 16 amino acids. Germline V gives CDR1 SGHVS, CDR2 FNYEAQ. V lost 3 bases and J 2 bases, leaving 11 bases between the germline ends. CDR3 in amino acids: CASSLVSGPGANVLTF. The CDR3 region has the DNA TGTGCCAGCAGCTTGGTCTCTGGGCCTGGGGCCAACGTCCTGACTTTC.

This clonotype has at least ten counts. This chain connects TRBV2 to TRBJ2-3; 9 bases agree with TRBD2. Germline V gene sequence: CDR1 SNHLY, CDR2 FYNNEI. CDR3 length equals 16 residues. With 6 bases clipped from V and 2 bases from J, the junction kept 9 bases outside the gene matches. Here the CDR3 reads CASRMGLAGYTDTQYF. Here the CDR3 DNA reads TGTGCCAGCAGGATGGGCCTAGCGGGGTACACAGATACGCAGTATTTT. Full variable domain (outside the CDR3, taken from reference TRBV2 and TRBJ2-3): EPEVTQTPSHQVTQMGQEVILRCVPISNHLYFYWYRQILGQKVEFLVSFYNNEISEKSEIFDDQFSVERPDGSNFTLKIRSTKLEDSAMYFCASRMGLAGYTDTQYFGPGTRLTVL.

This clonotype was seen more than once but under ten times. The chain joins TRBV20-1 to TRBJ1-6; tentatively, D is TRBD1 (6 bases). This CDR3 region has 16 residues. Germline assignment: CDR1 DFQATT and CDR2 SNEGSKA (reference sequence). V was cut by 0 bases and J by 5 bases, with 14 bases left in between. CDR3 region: CSARDQPGADNSPLHF. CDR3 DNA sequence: TGCAGTGCTAGAGATCAGCCGGGGGCAGATAATTCACCCCTCCACTTT.

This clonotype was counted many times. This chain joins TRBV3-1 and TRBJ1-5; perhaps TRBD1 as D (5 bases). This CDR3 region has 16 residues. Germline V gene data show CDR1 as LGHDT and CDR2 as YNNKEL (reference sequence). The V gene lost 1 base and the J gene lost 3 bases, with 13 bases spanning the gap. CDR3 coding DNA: TGTGCCAGCAGCCAAGGGGGCTGGAGAGTCAATCAGCCCCAGCATTTT. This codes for CASSQGGWRVNQPQHF.

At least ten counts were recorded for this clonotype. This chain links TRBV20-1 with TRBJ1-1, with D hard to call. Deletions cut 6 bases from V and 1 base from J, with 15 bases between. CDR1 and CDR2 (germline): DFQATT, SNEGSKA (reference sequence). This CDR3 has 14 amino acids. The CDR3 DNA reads TGCAGTGCAATCTCCCCACGGGGGAACACTGAAGCTTTCTTT. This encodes CSAISPRGNTEAFF.

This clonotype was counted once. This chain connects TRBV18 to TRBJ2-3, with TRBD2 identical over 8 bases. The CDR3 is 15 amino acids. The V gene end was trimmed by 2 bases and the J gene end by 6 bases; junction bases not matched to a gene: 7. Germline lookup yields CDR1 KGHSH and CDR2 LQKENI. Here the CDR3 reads CASSPKGLERDTQYF. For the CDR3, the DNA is TGTGCCAGCTCACCAAAGGGACTAGAGAGGGATACGCAGTATTTT.

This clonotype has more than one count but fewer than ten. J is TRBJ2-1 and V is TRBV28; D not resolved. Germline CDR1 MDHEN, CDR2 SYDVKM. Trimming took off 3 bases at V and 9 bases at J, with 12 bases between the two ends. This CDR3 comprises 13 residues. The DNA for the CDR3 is TGTGCCAGCAGTTTTGGGCAAAGGACTGAGCAGTTCTTC. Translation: CASSFGQRTEQFF.

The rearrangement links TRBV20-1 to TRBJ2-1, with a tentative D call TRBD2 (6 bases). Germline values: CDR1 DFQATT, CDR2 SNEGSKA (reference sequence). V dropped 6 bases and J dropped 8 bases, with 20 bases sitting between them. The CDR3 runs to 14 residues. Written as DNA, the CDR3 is TGCAGTGCGCGGTCCGGGAGTTTTTTTGATGAGCAGTTCTTC. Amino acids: CSARSGSFFDEQFF.

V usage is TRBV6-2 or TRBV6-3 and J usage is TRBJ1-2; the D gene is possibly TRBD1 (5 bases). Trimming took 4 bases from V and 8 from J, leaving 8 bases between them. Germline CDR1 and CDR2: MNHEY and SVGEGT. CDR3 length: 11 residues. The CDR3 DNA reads TGTGCCAGCAGTTCTCAGGGAGGCTACACCTTC. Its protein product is CASSSQGGYTF.

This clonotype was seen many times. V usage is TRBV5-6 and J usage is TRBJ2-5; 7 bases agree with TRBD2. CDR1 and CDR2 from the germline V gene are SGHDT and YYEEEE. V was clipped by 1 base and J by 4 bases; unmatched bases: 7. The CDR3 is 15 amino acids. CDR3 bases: TGTGCCAGCAGCTTGACTCGACTAGCTTCAGAGACCCAGTACTTC. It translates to CASSLTRLASETQYF.

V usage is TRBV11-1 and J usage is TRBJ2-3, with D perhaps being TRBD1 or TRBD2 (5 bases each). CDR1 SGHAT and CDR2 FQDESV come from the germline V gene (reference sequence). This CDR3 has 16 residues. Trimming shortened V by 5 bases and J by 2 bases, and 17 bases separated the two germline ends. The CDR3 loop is CASSGDGSAITDTQYF. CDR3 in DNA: TGTGCCAGCAGCGGGGACGGGTCAGCAATCACAGATACGCAGTATTTT. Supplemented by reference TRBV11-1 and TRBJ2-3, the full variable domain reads EAEVAQSPRYKITEKSQAVAFWCDPISGHATLYWYRQILGQGPELLVQFQDESVVDDSQLPKDRFSAERLKGVDSTLKIQPAELGDSAMYLCASSGDGSAITDTQYFGPGTRLTVL.

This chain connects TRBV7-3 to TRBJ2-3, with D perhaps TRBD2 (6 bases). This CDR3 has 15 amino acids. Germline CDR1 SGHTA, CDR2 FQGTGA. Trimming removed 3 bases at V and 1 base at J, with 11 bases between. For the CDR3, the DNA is TGTGCCAGCAGCTTTCACTCGGGGGGCACAGATACGCAGTATTTT. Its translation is CASSFHSGGTDTQYF.

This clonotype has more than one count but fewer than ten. CDR3 sequence (DNA): TGTGCCTGGAGTGTAAGTAGCACAGATACGCAGTATTTT. Translation gives CAWSVSSTDTQYF. The chain joins TRBV30 to TRBJ2-3, with D uncertain. Trimming removed 0 bases at V and 0 bases at J, with 4 bases between. The CDR3 sequence is 13 residues long. Germline V CDR1 and CDR2: GTSNPN, SVGIG (reference sequence). The full variable domain, rest sourced from reference TRBV30 and TRBJ2-3, is SQTIHQWPATLVQPVGSPLSLECTVEGTSNPNLYWYRQAAGRGLQLLFYSVGIGQISSEVPQNLSASRPQDRQFILSSKKLLLSDSGFYLCAWSVSSTDTQYFGPGTRLTVL.